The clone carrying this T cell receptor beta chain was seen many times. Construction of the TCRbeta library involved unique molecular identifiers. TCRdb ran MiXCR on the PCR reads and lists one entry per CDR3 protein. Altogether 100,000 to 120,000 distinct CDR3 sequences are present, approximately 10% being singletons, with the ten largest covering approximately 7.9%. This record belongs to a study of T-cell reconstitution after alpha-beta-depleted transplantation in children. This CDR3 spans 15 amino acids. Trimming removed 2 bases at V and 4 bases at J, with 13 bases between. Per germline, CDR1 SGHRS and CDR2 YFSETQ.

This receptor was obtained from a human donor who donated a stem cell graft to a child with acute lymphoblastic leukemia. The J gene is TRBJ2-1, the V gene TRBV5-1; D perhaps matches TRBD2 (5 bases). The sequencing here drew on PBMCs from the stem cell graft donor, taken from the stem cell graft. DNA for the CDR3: TGCGCCAGCAGCTTAAATGCGGGCCGATACAATGAGCAGTTCTTC. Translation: CASSLNAGRYNEQFF.